Reported below is one T cell receptor (beta chain). The sample comes from a study of cytomegalovirus exposure and HLA in healthy donors. PCR involved 60 Vbeta and 13 Jbeta primers. Clones were sequenced by immunoSEQ multiplex PCR, and TCRdb holds only the in-frame ones, with some missing. The repertoire consists of roughly 150,000 clones, with more than 65% occurring once and the leading ten covering about 5.6%. Germline CDR1 is LGHNA and CDR2 is YNFKEQ. CDR3 length equals 15 residues. The V end was cut by 3 bases, the J end by 2 bases, with 12 bases between. This rearrangement joins TRBV4-2 to TRBJ2-3; D uncertain. The TCR comes from a man aged 30-40 years in good health and CMV-seropositive. Material: PBMCs. CDR3 amino acids: CASSHSGSITDTQYF. CDR3 nucleotide sequence: TGTGCCAGCAGCCACTCGGGTAGTATCACAGATACGCAGTATTTT.